The entry that follows covers one T cell receptor beta chain sequence. The antigen is undetermined. Documented time point: newly diagnosed, previously untreated cHL patient sample. Comparators were PBMCs taken from newly diagnosed, untreated classical Hodgkin lymphoma. Sequencing was performed with immunoSEQ multiplex PCR; in TCRdb, only in-frame clones are kept and a portion is missing. Of about 22,000 clones in the sample, about 94% were seen once. These data come from a study of PD-1 blockade in classical Hodgkin lymphoma. Study outcomes and limitations: Repertoire difference causes, possibly disease activity or prior therapy, remain undefined. Relative to healthy donors, newly diagnosed patients reportedly had lower baseline TCR diversity, which was reported as lower still in relapsed/refractory patients.

The CDR3 sequence is 12 residues long. In germline, CDR1 is GTSNPN, CDR2 SVGIG (reference sequence). V lost 3 bases to trimming and J lost 5 bases, with 10 bases between them. The chain joins TRBV30 to TRBJ1-2, with TRBD1 as a possible D gene (6 bases). The sequence was collected from a human donor with classical Hodgkin lymphoma. The sequenced sample consisted of peripheral blood mononuclear cells (PBMCs). CDR3 amino acids: CAWSAGQYGYTF. CDR3 sequence (DNA): TGTGCCTGGAGCGCGGGACAATATGGCTACACCTTC.